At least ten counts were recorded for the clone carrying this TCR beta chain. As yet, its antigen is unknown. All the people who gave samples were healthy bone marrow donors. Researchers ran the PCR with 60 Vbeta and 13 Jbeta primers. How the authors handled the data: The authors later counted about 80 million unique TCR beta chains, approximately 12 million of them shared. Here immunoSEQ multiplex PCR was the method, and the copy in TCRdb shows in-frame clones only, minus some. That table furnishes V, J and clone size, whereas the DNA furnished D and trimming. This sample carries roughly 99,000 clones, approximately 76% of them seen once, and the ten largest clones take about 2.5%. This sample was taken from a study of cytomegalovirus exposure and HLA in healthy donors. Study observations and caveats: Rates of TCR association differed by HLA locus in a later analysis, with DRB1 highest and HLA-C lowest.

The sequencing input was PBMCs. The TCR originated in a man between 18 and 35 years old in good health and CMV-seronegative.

This chain's CDR3 is CASSDSRGGHNEQFF. CDR3 bases: TGTGCCAGCAGTGACTCGCGGGGGGGCCACAATGAGCAGTTCTTC. This sequence joins TRBV6-4 and TRBJ2-1; 9 bases map to TRBD2. With V trimmed by 0 bases and J by 5 bases, 2 bases remained unmatched. Looked up from germline, CDR1 is MRHNA and CDR2 is SNTAGT. The CDR3 covers 15 residues.